The 21 T cell receptor beta chains below were found in one sample sequenced in a study of blood T cell repertoires in COVID-19. Sequenced by immunoSEQ multiplex PCR; TCRdb stores in-frame clones only, minus some. The data contain some 240,000 clones, roughly four fifths of them singletons. The source material was peripheral blood. Every receptor here comes from a woman aged 70 to 79 with COVID-19, enrolled during active disease.

The rearrangement links TRBV6-1 to TRBJ2-1; possible D gene TRBD1, 6 bases. This CDR3 contains 12 residues. Trimming removed 6 bases at V and 5 bases at J, with 8 bases between. Germline lookup yields CDR1 MNHNS and CDR2 SASEGT. CDR3 protein: CASRRTDNEQFF. The CDR3, as DNA: TGTGCCAGCAGAAGGACAGACAATGAGCAGTTCTTC.

This clone was recorded once. The rearrangement uses TRBV2 and TRBJ2-6, with D tentatively TRBD1 (6 bases). V lost 6 bases and J lost 2, with 14 bases in between. Germline CDR1 and CDR2: SNHLY and FYNNEI. The CDR3 covers 16 residues. CDR3 loop: CASSKQQGAGANVLTF. The CDR3 nucleotides are TGTGCCAGCAGCAAACAACAGGGCGCTGGGGCCAACGTCCTGACTTTC.

This chain uses TRBV5-1 with TRBJ2-1, with D hard to call. Germline CDR1 and CDR2: SGHRS and YFSETQ. With 4 bases removed from V and 8 bases from J, the gap between germline ends came to 13 bases. CDR3 length: 13 amino acids. DNA for the CDR3: TGCGCCAGCAGCCCCCCGGAGAACCATGAGCAGTTCTTC. Amino acids: CASSPPENHEQFF.

This clone was found once. This chain uses TRBV4-1 with TRBJ2-3; TRBD2 matches 9 bases. The ends lost 0 bases at V and 4 bases at J; junction bases unmatched: 8. The germline CDR1 and CDR2 sequences are MGHRA and YSYEKL. The CDR3 runs 17 residues. For the CDR3, the DNA is TGCGCCAGCAGCCAAGATTTGAGCGGGAGGTCATCAGATACGCAGTATTTT. Its translation is CASSQDLSGRSSDTQYF.

The rearrangement uses TRBV11-3 and TRBJ2-3; TRBD2 is a possible D gene (6 bases). Germline V gives CDR1 SGHNT, CDR2 YENEEA. Trimming pared 3 bases from V and 3 bases from J, leaving 22 bases between. The CDR3 sequence is 18 residues long. For the CDR3, the DNA is TGTGCCAGCAGCTTCGGTCCCCCCCGGGACTCTACAACAGATACGCAGTATTTT. Its translation is CASSFGPPRDSTTDTQYF.

V and J are TRBV14 and TRBJ1-4, with 7 bases identical to TRBD1. The length of the CDR3 is 15 residues. V lost 4 bases to trimming and J lost 4 bases; unmatched junction nucleotides: 6. Germline V gene lookup returns CDR1 SGHDN and CDR2 FVKESK. The CDR3 sequence: CASSRTGENNEKLFF. In nucleotides, the CDR3 is TGTGCCAGCAGCCGTACAGGGGAAAATAATGAAAAACTGTTTTTT.

As DNA, the CDR3 is TGTGCCAGCAGCTTAGGAGCCCAGGGGAATGAGCAGTTCTTC. This encodes CASSLGAQGNEQFF. The V call is TRBV7-2, the J call TRBJ2-1; D may be TRBD1 (6 bases). The CDR3 has 14 residues. The germline V and J ends were trimmed by 1 base and 7 bases, with 11 bases remaining between them. Per germline, CDR1 SGHTA and CDR2 FQGNSA. Full variable domain (rest looked up from reference TRBV7-2 and TRBJ2-1): GAGVSQSPSNKVTEKGKDVELRCDPISGHTALYWYRQSLGQGLEFLIYFQGNSAPDKSGLPSDRFSAERTGGSVSTLTIQRTQQEDSAVYLCASSLGAQGNEQFFGPGTRLTVL.

The genes are TRBV18 and TRBJ1-4; the match to TRBD1 covers 11 bases. This CDR3 has 14 residues. Germline V gene sequence: CDR1 KGHSH, CDR2 LQKENI. V dropped 4 bases and J dropped 8; count of bases not matched to a gene: 3. The CDR3, as DNA: TGTGCCAGCTCACGGGGACAGGGGGAAGAAAAACTGTTTTTT. It yields the protein CASSRGQGEEKLFF.

The J gene is TRBJ1-1, the V gene TRBV28, with D perhaps TRBD1 (5 bases). There are 14 residues in the CDR3. Looked up from germline, CDR1 is MDHEN and CDR2 is SYDVKM. V was cut by 5 bases and J by 0 bases, with 10 bases left in between. CDR3 sequence: CASSRQSMNTEAFF. The CDR3 coding sequence is TGTGCCAGCAGTCGACAGTCCATGAACACTGAAGCTTTCTTT.

Concerning this clone itself: Other DNA sequences from this sample encode an identical CDR3 as well. The rearrangement links TRBV6-6 to TRBJ2-1, with TRBD1 as a possible D gene (5 bases). The CDR3 runs to 14 residues. From germline, CDR1 is MNHNY and CDR2 SVGAGI (reference sequence). Trimming took off 6 bases at V and 0 bases at J, with 9 bases between the two ends. Written as DNA, the CDR3 is TGTGCCAGCAGGGCAGGGCGCTCCTACAATGAGCAGTTCTTC. It codes for CASRAGRSYNEQFF.

The J gene is TRBJ2-1, the V gene TRBV18; D possibly corresponds to TRBD1 (6 bases). Trimming left V 5 bases short and J 4 bases short, with 18 bases between. This CDR3 is built from 16 residues. Germline V gives CDR1 KGHSH, CDR2 LQKENI. The CDR3 loop reads CASSTQRGKVYNEQFF. In nucleotides, the CDR3 is TGTGCCAGCTCAACCCAAAGGGGGAAGGTTTACAATGAGCAGTTCTTC. The variable domain in full, completed from reference TRBV18 and TRBJ2-1, reads NAGVMQNPRHLVRRRGQEARLRCSPMKGHSHVYWYRQLPEEGLKFMVYLQKENIIDESGMPKERFSAEFPKEGPSILRIQQVVRGDSAAYFCASSTQRGKVYNEQFFGPGTRLTVL.

The chain employs TRBV7-2 and TRBJ2-1; 12 nucleotides align to TRBD2. There are 15 residues in the CDR3. CDR1 is SGHTA, CDR2 FQGNSA, per germline. The J segment lost 4 bases and the V segment lost 3 bases, leaving 1 base of the junction unmatched. CDR3 protein: CASSLTSGRYNEQFF. The CDR3 DNA is TGTGCCAGCAGCTTGACTAGCGGGAGATACAATGAGCAGTTCTTC.

The gene calls are TRBV5-1 and TRBJ2-2; TRBD1 might be the D (5 bases). CDR3 size: 16 residues. V lost 3 bases and J 7 bases, leaving 19 bases between the germline ends. Germline assignment: CDR1 SGHRS and CDR2 YFSETQ. The CDR3 sequence is CASSSPTPGSNGELFF. In DNA, the CDR3 is TGCGCCAGCAGCTCGCCCACACCAGGGTCCAACGGGGAGCTGTTTTTT.

The rearrangement joins TRBV30 to TRBJ2-5; 9 bases line up with TRBD1. This CDR3 region has 15 residues. V was clipped by 3 bases and J by 6 bases; unmatched bases: 11. CDR1 and CDR2 (germline): GTSNPN, SVGIG (reference sequence). The CDR3 nucleotides are TGTGCCTGGAGGTTGTACCGGACAGGGGCCCAGACCCAGTACTTC. Protein: CAWRLYRTGAQTQYF.

This chain connects TRBV24-1 to TRBJ2-2; no definite D call. Trimming shortened V by 0 bases and J by 2 bases, and 6 bases separated the two germline ends. There are 15 residues in the CDR3. Germline V lookup: CDR1 KGHDR, CDR2 SFDVKD. As DNA, the CDR3 is TGTGCCACCAGTGATTTGACAGTTAACACCGGGGAGCTGTTTTTT. Translated, it gives CATSDLTVNTGELFF.

This clone was seen only a few times. The rearrangement joins TRBV10-3 to TRBJ2-7, with TRBD1 identical over 7 bases. This CDR3 has 13 amino acids. Trimming took 2 bases from V and 9 from J; bases not matched to a gene: 7. CDR1 is ENHRY and CDR2 is SYGVKD in the germline V gene. Here the CDR3 reads CAISEDREGWQYF. Written as DNA, the CDR3 is TGTGCCATCAGTGAGGACAGGGAAGGTTGGCAGTACTTC.

The V call is TRBV18, the J call TRBJ1-2, with D tentatively TRBD1 (5 bases). V gave up 0 bases and J gave up 4 bases, with 9 bases separating them. Germline assignment: CDR1 KGHSH and CDR2 LQKENI. This CDR3 contains 14 residues. The CDR3 DNA follows: TGTGCCAGCTCACCACCGCAGGGTCTCTATGGCTACACCTTC. Translated, it gives CASSPPQGLYGYTF.

The rearrangement uses TRBV7-6 and TRBJ2-7; 10 positions match TRBD1. Germline V gene data show CDR1 as SGHVS and CDR2 as FNYEAQ. V lost 5 bases, J lost 3 bases, and 7 bases stayed unmatched. The CDR3 runs 15 residues. DNA of the CDR3: TGTGCCAGCAGCCCGAGGGACAGGGGAGACTACGAGCAGTACTTC. Residues: CASSPRDRGDYEQYF.

This clone was picked up one time. The rearrangement joins TRBV7-2 to TRBJ2-3; unclear D gene. V was clipped by 1 base and J by 10 bases, with 12 bases between them. The CDR3 sequence is 13 residues long. Germline lookup yields CDR1 SGHTA and CDR2 FQGNSA. The chain's CDR3 is CASSLVTPAAQYF. In nucleotides, the CDR3 is TGTGCCAGCAGCTTAGTCACTCCCGCTGCGCAGTATTTT.

The chain is built from TRBV2 and TRBJ1-4, with a possible D match to TRBD1 (6 bases). Germline assignment: CDR1 SNHLY and CDR2 FYNNEI. The CDR3 runs 12 residues. The CDR3: CAQRGLDEKLFF. CDR3 DNA sequence: TGTGCTCAGAGGGGGTTGGATGAAAAACTGTTTTTT.

This rearrangement joins TRBV10-2 to TRBJ1-1; 10 nucleotides align to TRBD1. Germline trimming cut 6 bases from V and 3 bases from J; bases unmatched to any gene: 10. The CDR3 is made up of 16 amino acids. Germline values: CDR1 WSHSY, CDR2 SAAADI. This CDR3 reads CASRALPGTGDTEAFF. In DNA form, the CDR3 reads TGCGCCAGCAGGGCCTTGCCCGGGACAGGGGACACTGAAGCTTTCTTT.